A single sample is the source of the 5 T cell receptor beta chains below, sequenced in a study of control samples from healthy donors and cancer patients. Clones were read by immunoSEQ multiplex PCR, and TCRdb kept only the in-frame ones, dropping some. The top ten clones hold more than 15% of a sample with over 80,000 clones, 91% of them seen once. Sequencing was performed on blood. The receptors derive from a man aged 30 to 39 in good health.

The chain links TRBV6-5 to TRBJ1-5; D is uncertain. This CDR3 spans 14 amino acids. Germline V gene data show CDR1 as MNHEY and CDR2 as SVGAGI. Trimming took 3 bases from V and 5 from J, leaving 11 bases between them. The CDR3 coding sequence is TGTGCCAGCAGTTATAAACAGACCCATCAGCCCCAGCATTTT. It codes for CASSYKQTHQPQHF.

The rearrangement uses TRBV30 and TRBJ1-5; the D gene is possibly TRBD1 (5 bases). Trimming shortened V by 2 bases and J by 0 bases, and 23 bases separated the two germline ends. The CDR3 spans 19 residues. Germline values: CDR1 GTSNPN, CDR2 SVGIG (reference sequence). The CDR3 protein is CAWSTPGRWSGGSNQPQHF. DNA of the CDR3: TGTGCCTGGAGTACCCCGGGACGGTGGTCCGGGGGTAGCAATCAGCCCCAGCATTTT.

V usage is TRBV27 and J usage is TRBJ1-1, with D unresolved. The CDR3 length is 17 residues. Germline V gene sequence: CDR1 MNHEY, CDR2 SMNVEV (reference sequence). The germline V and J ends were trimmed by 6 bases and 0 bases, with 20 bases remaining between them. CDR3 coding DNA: TGTGCCAGCAGCTCTCTCCGGGTTTACCCCATGAACACTGAAGCTTTCTTT. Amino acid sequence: CASSSLRVYPMNTEAFF.

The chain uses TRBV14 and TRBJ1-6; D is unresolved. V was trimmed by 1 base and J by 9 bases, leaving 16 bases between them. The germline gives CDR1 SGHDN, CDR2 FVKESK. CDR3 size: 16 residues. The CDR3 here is CASSQVFPTRSSPLHF. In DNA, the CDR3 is TGTGCCAGCAGCCAAGTGTTCCCCACCCGCAGTTCACCCCTCCACTTT. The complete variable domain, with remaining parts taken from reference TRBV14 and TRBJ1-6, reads EAGVTQFPSHSVIEKGQTVTLRCDPISGHDNLYWYRRVMGKEIKFLLHFVKESKQDESGMPNNRFLAERTGGTYSTLKVQPAELEDSGVYFCASSQVFPTRSSPLHFGNGTRLTVT.

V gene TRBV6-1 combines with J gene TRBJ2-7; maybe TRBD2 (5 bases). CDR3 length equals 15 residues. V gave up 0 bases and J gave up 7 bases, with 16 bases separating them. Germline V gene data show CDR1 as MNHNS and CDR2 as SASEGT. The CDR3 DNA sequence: TGTGCCAGCAGTGAAGCGTACGGGGTTACTCGGGAGCAGTACTTC. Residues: CASSEAYGVTREQYF.